Sequencing of this T cell receptor (beta chain) was carried out in a study of identical twins. Study-wide results and caveats: Cord blood beta clonotypes that were abundant carried fewer insertions, and memory repertoires showed no such trend. The study reached conclusions through statistical analysis that was cross-sectional, not following the same donors.

The CDR3 runs to 13 residues. The germline V and J ends were trimmed by 3 bases and 11 bases, with 14 bases remaining between them. TCRdb passed the 5' RACE reads through MiXCR, listing each CDR3 protein once. This sample has roughly 250,000 distinct CDR3 sequences, with more than 12% found just once. As to this clonotype: Its specificity is not known.

In every case, the donor was a healthy Caucasian. Sample: memory (CD45RO+) T cells sorted from blood. This chain connects TRBV12-3 or TRBV12-4 to TRBJ2-1; D tentatively reads TRBD1 or TRBD2 (5 bases each). The source is a woman aged 18-35 years in good health. CDR3 coding DNA: TGTGCCAGCAGTTTTGGGGACCACAGTAAGCAGTTCTTC. Amino acid sequence: CASSFGDHSKQFF.